The 21 T cell receptor beta chains reported below all come from one sample, sequenced in a study of T-cell memory formation after mild COVID-19. Using its own MiXCR run on the 5' RACE reads, TCRdb lists one record per CDR3 protein. The sample holds more than 450,000 distinct CDR3 sequences, roughly 18% seen once. The sample comprised PBMCs or a T cell subset sorted from them (not recorded which). The receptors come from an adult woman who had mild COVID-19 (a few samples of this study predate the infection). Cell type and time point are not known.

This clonotype was detected a few times. V and J are TRBV29-1 and TRBJ1-1; possible D gene TRBD1, 5 bases. The V gene's germline CDR1 is SQVTM and CDR2 ANQGSEA. This CDR3 has 12 residues. The germline V and J ends were trimmed by 7 bases and 10 bases, with 19 bases remaining between them. CDR3 DNA: TGCAGCGGGAATGGGCAGGGCATAACAGCTTTCTTT. Its translation: CSGNGQGITAFF. Based on the CDR3 plus reference TRBV29-1 and TRBJ1-1, the full variable domain is SAVISQKPSRDICQRGTSLTIQCQVDSQVTMMFWYRQQPGQSLTLIATANQGSEATYESGFVIDKFPISRPNLTFSTLTVSNMSPEDSSIYLCSGNGQGITAFFGQGTRLTVV.

CDR3 in DNA: TGTGCCAGCAGCTGGGGACAGGGAAAAGTAATCTACGAGCAGTACTTC. It yields the protein CASSWGQGKVIYEQYF. The chain employs TRBV6-2 or TRBV6-3 and TRBJ2-7; 9 nucleotides align to TRBD1. V shed 6 bases and J 3 bases; nucleotides not matched to a gene: 12. Germline V lookup: CDR1 MNHEY, CDR2 SVGEGT. This CDR3 is 16 amino acids long.

This clonotype has a handful of counts. V gene TRBV9 combines with J gene TRBJ2-7; 9 bases are shared with TRBD2. From germline, CDR1 is SGDLS and CDR2 YYNGEE. The CDR3 covers 16 residues. The trim removed 4 bases at V and 6 bases at J, leaving 14 bases unmatched. The CDR3 sequence: CASSPLAWLAGSEQYF. The CDR3 DNA sequence: TGTGCCAGCAGCCCCTTAGCGTGGCTAGCGGGATCCGAGCAGTACTTC.

This clonotype was counted ten times or more. J is TRBJ2-5 and V is TRBV20-1; 8 bases are shared with TRBD2. The V segment lost 3 bases and the J segment 5 bases; nucleotides outside the gene matches: 5. This CDR3 is built from 13 residues. Germline V gene sequence: CDR1 DFQATT, CDR2 SNEGSKA (reference sequence). The CDR3 bases are TGCAGTGCTAGGGGCAGACTAGCGGAGACCCAGTACTTC. Translation: CSARGRLAETQYF.

The chain is built from TRBV12-3 or TRBV12-4 and TRBJ2-7, with a weak D call TRBD2 (5 bases). This CDR3 is 13 amino acids long. V lost 3 bases and J 3 bases, leaving 9 bases between the germline ends. The CDR3 region has the DNA TGTGCCAGCAGTTTGTCGGGATTCTACGAGCAGTACTTC. Translated: CASSLSGFYEQYF.

This chain uses TRBV4-2 with TRBJ1-1, with a tentative D call TRBD1 (5 bases). The CDR3 is made up of 15 amino acids. The germline gives CDR1 LGHNA, CDR2 YNFKEQ. Trimming removed 2 bases from V and 1 base from J, with 11 bases in between. The CDR3 nucleotides read TGTGCCAGCAGCCAAACGGACAAATCGAACACTGAAGCTTTCTTT. This codes for CASSQTDKSNTEAFF.

This clonotype was observed a few times. The gene calls are TRBV4-1 and TRBJ2-1, with D perhaps TRBD2 (6 bases). This CDR3 has 16 residues. Germline V gene data show CDR1 as MGHRA and CDR2 as YSYEKL. V lost 0 bases to trimming and J lost 3 bases, with 12 bases between them. In DNA, the CDR3 is TGCGCCAGCAGCCAAGAGGGCGGGGACCTCTACAATGAGCAGTTCTTC. This translates into CASSQEGGDLYNEQFF.

The rearrangement links TRBV27 to TRBJ2-1, with D perhaps TRBD2 (6 bases). The CDR3 runs to 15 residues. Germline V lookup: CDR1 MNHEY, CDR2 SMNVEV (reference sequence). V dropped 5 bases and J dropped 2 bases, with 13 bases sitting between them. CDR3 in amino acids: CASSRLGLAYNEQFF. CDR3 bases: TGTGCCAGCAGTCGCCTGGGACTCGCCTACAATGAGCAGTTCTTC.

This clonotype was recorded a few times. The chain employs TRBV6-5 and TRBJ2-7; D remains unclear. With 0 bases removed from V and 3 bases from J, the gap between germline ends came to 6 bases. The germline V gene has CDR1 MNHEY and CDR2 SVGAGI. CDR3 length: 13 amino acids. In DNA form, the CDR3 reads TGTGCCAGCAGTTACTCGAATGTCTACGAGCAGTACTTC. It encodes CASSYSNVYEQYF.

The V gene is TRBV20-1, the J gene TRBJ1-1; 7 bases line up with TRBD1. The germline CDR1 and CDR2 sequences are DFQATT and SNEGSKA (reference sequence). The CDR3 totals 15 residues. The J segment lost 6 bases and the V segment lost 2 bases, leaving 12 bases of the junction unmatched. Here the CDR3 DNA reads TGCAGTGCTAGACGGACACCTGACAGGGCCTCTGAAGCTTTCTTT. Translating it yields CSARRTPDRASEAFF.

This chain links TRBV14 with TRBJ2-3, with D unclear. This CDR3 is 16 amino acids long. CDR1 is SGHDN and CDR2 is FVKESK in the germline V gene. Trimming removed 0 bases at V and 0 bases at J, with 10 bases between. This CDR3 reads CASSQEARLSTDTQYF. For the CDR3, the DNA is TGTGCCAGCAGCCAAGAAGCTAGGTTGAGCACAGATACGCAGTATTTT. The whole variable domain, remainder taken from reference TRBV14 and TRBJ2-3, is EAGVTQFPSHSVIEKGQTVTLRCDPISGHDNLYWYRRVMGKEIKFLLHFVKESKQDESGMPNNRFLAERTGGTYSTLKVQPAELEDSGVYFCASSQEARLSTDTQYFGPGTRLTVL.

The chain employs TRBV5-1 and TRBJ1-5; the match to TRBD1 covers 7 bases. V lost 4 bases, J lost 5 bases, and 12 bases stayed unmatched. The CDR3 has 16 amino acids. Per germline, CDR1 SGHRS and CDR2 YFSETQ. CDR3 loop: CASSPGQVEGHQPQHF. The CDR3 DNA follows: TGCGCCAGCAGCCCCGGACAGGTCGAGGGGCATCAGCCCCAGCATTTT.

This clonotype came up a few times. The chain carries TRBV7-2 and TRBJ2-7; tentatively, D is TRBD2 (6 bases). The CDR3 is made up of 15 amino acids. V shed 5 bases and J shed 0 bases, with 14 bases lying between them. Germline CDR1 SGHTA, CDR2 FQGNSA. The CDR3 loop reads CASSPSGGASYEQYF. DNA of the CDR3: TGTGCCAGCAGCCCAAGCGGCGGGGCCTCCTACGAGCAGTACTTC.

This sequence joins TRBV6-2 or TRBV6-3 and TRBJ2-3, with 8 bases that match TRBD2. Per germline, CDR1 MNHEY and CDR2 SVGEGT. Germline trimming cut 6 bases from V and 1 base from J; bases unmatched to any gene: 6. The CDR3 runs 15 residues. The DNA of the CDR3 is TGTGCCAGCAGGACTAGCGCCCTGGGCACAGATACGCAGTATTTT. This gives the protein CASRTSALGTDTQYF.

The rearrangement joins TRBV19 to TRBJ1-2; TRBD1 matches 9 bases. V dropped 10 bases and J dropped 4; count of bases not matched to a gene: 7. The CDR3 runs to 13 residues. Germline-derived CDR1 and CDR2 are LNHDA and SQIVND (reference sequence). CDR3 residues: CATMGQGSYGYTF. CDR3 sequence (DNA): TGTGCCACCATGGGACAGGGAAGCTATGGCTACACCTTC.

A few counts support this clonotype. The chain links TRBV6-2 or TRBV6-3 to TRBJ2-7; 7 bases are shared with TRBD2. CDR1 is MNHEY, CDR2 SVGEGT, per germline. This CDR3 spans 14 amino acids. Losses at the gene ends were 6 bases for V and 3 bases for J; bases not matched to a gene: 8. The CDR3 loop reads CASRASGVSYEQYF. Here the CDR3 DNA reads TGTGCCAGCAGAGCTAGCGGAGTCAGCTACGAGCAGTACTTC.

This clonotype was detected a few times. The chain couples TRBV5-1 to TRBJ2-5; 8 bases align to TRBD1. The CDR3 extends over 16 amino acids. The germline gives CDR1 SGHRS, CDR2 YFSETQ. With V trimmed by 4 bases and J by 4 bases, 12 bases remained unmatched. CDR3 amino acids: CASSPVVGQGGETQYF. CDR3 coding DNA: TGCGCCAGCAGCCCGGTGGTAGGACAGGGAGGAGAGACCCAGTACTTC.

The J gene is TRBJ1-3, the V gene TRBV19, with D possibly matching TRBD1 (5 bases). Between the trimmed V and J ends, which lost 6 bases and 3 bases, there was a span of 15 bases. Per germline, CDR1 LNHDA and CDR2 SQIVND (reference sequence). This CDR3 is 15 amino acids long. The CDR3: CASSRDGRDGNTIYF. CDR3 coding DNA: TGTGCCAGTAGCAGGGATGGCAGGGATGGAAACACCATATATTTT.

CDR3 loop: CSARDGNKAQYF. The CDR3 bases are TGCAGTGCGAGGGACGGTAACAAGGCCCAGTACTTC. The chain combines TRBV20-1 with TRBJ2-5; D assignment may be TRBD1 or TRBD2 (5 bases each). V was clipped by 6 bases and J by 9 bases, with 17 bases between them. Germline-derived CDR1 and CDR2 are DFQATT and SNEGSKA (reference sequence). This CDR3 contains 12 residues.

This chain joins TRBV6-6 and TRBJ2-7; tentatively, D is TRBD1 (6 bases). The CDR3 contains 15 residues. Germline V gene lookup returns CDR1 MNHNY and CDR2 SVGAGI (reference sequence). V was trimmed by 5 bases and J by 3 bases, leaving 17 bases between them. CDR3 nucleotides: TGTGCCAGCAGTACCCAGGGGATCCCCGGCTACGAGCAGTACTTC. It codes for CASSTQGIPGYEQYF.

This clonotype showed up just a few times. The chain employs TRBV6-6 and TRBJ2-3, with D perhaps matching TRBD1 or TRBD2 (5 bases each). This CDR3 region has 20 residues. Germline V gene lookup returns CDR1 MNHNY and CDR2 SVGAGI (reference sequence). With 5 bases removed from V and 2 bases from J, the gap between germline ends came to 29 bases. The CDR3 loop is CASSNRDGLLSRGFTDTQYF. In DNA, the CDR3 is TGTGCCAGCAGTAACCGGGACGGCCTTCTTTCCCGGGGATTCACAGATACGCAGTATTTT.